This is a list of T cell receptor beta chains from one sample in a study of Ad26.COV2.S vaccination and SARS-CoV-2 variants. Some clones are missing from TCRdb's copy, which holds only in-frame ones; the method was immunoSEQ multiplex PCR. The data show about 320,000 clones, 85% seen once. Sequenced material: peripheral blood, taken in a trial of Ad26.COV2.S vaccine versus placebo. The receptors shown here come from a person between 18 and 65 years old who received the Ad26.COV2.S COVID-19 vaccine or a placebo. CDR3s include the opening cysteine and the closing phenylalanine or tryptophan. D genes are given only for firm matches. Clone sizes are given selectively: once, few, many, or a class where the clone is expanded.

J gene: TRBJ1-6; D gene: .; V gene: TRBV3-1/TRBV3-2; clone size: .; CDR3 protein: CASSLETAMNSPLHF; CDR3 DNA: TGTGCCAGCAGCCTAGAGACAGCCATGAATTCACCCCTCCACTTT
J gene: TRBJ2-1; D gene: .; V gene: TRBV30; clone size: .; CDR3 protein: CAWSVRWATSSYNEQFF; CDR3 DNA: TGTGCCTGGAGCGTTAGGTGGGCCACTAGCTCCTACAATGAGCAGTTCTTC
J gene: TRBJ1-5; D gene: .; V gene: TRBV28; clone size: .; CDR3 protein: CASSLSRGGRNQPQHF; CDR3 DNA: TGTGCCAGCAGTTTATCCCGGGGAGGGCGCAATCAGCCCCAGCATTTT
J gene: TRBJ2-7; D gene: TRBD2; V gene: TRBV28; clone size: .; CDR3 protein: CASSLSIGGGSSYEQYF; CDR3 DNA: TGTGCCAGCAGTTTGAGTATAGGCGGGGGGAGCTCCTACGAGCAGTACTTC
J gene: TRBJ1-1; D gene: .; V gene: TRBV7-9; clone size: .; CDR3 protein: CASSLALNTEAFF; CDR3 DNA: TGTGCCAGCAGCTTAGCCCTGAACACTGAAGCTTTCTTT
J gene: TRBJ2-3; D gene: .; V gene: TRBV28; clone size: .; CDR3 protein: CASTVLGATDTQYF; CDR3 DNA: TGTGCCAGCACCGTTCTCGGGGCCACAGATACGCAGTATTTT
J gene: TRBJ1-6; D gene: .; V gene: TRBV4-2; clone size: .; CDR3 protein: CASSQEQPYNSPLHF; CDR3 DNA: TGTGCCAGCAGCCAAGAACAACCCTATAATTCACCCCTCCACTTT
J gene: TRBJ1-2; D gene: .; V gene: TRBV7-9; clone size: .; CDR3 protein: CASGGETRNYGYTF; CDR3 DNA: TGTGCCAGCGGAGGCGAGACTCGAAACTATGGCTACACCTTC
J gene: TRBJ2-7; D gene: .; V gene: TRBV30; clone size: .; CDR3 protein: CAWSVGVLGEQYF; CDR3 DNA: TGTGCCTGGAGTGTGGGGGTTCTGGGCGAGCAGTACTTC
J gene: TRBJ1-3; D gene: .; V gene: TRBV25-1; clone size: .; CDR3 protein: CASSEYLGNTIYF; CDR3 DNA: TGTGCCAGCAGTGAATATTTGGGAAACACCATATATTTT
J gene: TRBJ2-7; D gene: .; V gene: TRBV5-4; clone size: .; CDR3 protein: CASSPSVQSYEQYF; CDR3 DNA: TGTGCCAGCAGCCCGTCAGTACAGAGCTACGAGCAGTACTTC
J gene: TRBJ1-3; D gene: TRBD1; V gene: TRBV3-1/TRBV3-2; clone size: .; CDR3 protein: CASSQAGGGGNTIYF; CDR3 DNA: TGTGCCAGCAGCCAAGCAGGGGGCGGTGGAAACACCATATATTTT
J gene: TRBJ1-1; D gene: .; V gene: TRBV10-3; clone size: .; CDR3 protein: CAISDGSRTTEAFF; CDR3 DNA: TGTGCCATCAGTGACGGCTCAAGGACCACTGAAGCTTTCTTT
J gene: TRBJ2-1; D gene: .; V gene: TRBV7-9; clone size: .; CDR3 protein: CASSGHIFTYNEQFF; CDR3 DNA: TGTGCCAGCAGCGGGCACATTTTCACCTACAATGAGCAGTTCTTC
J gene: TRBJ2-6; D gene: .; V gene: TRBV18; clone size: .; CDR3 protein: CASSSLNTGSGANVLTF; CDR3 DNA: TGTGCCAGCTCCAGCTTGAACACGGGGTCTGGGGCCAACGTCCTGACTTTC
J gene: TRBJ1-2; D gene: TRBD1; V gene: TRBV4-1; clone size: .; CDR3 protein: CASSLRQGNNYGYTF; CDR3 DNA: TGCGCCAGCAGCCTGAGACAGGGGAATAACTATGGCTACACCTTC
J gene: TRBJ1-6; D gene: .; V gene: TRBV2; clone size: .; CDR3 protein: CASSASTVTPDHF; CDR3 DNA: TGTGCCAGCAGTGCATCGACAGTAACCCCAGACCACTTT
J gene: TRBJ2-1; D gene: TRBD2; V gene: TRBV18; clone size: .; CDR3 protein: CASSPASGGVYNEQFF; CDR3 DNA: TGTGCCAGCTCACCAGCTAGCGGGGGTGTCTACAATGAGCAGTTCTTC
J gene: TRBJ2-2; D gene: .; V gene: TRBV24-1; clone size: .; CDR3 protein: CATSDYRAWELFF; CDR3 DNA: TGTGCCACCAGTGATTACAGGGCATGGGAGCTGTTTTTT
J gene: TRBJ2-1; D gene: TRBD2; V gene: TRBV4-2; clone size: .; CDR3 protein: CASSQGLGRGLNEQFF; CDR3 DNA: TGTGCCAGCAGCCAAGGCTTAGGACGGGGACTAAATGAGCAGTTCTTC
J gene: TRBJ1-5; D gene: TRBD1; V gene: TRBV6-1; clone size: .; CDR3 protein: CASSAGTGVGGWPQHF; CDR3 DNA: TGTGCCAGCAGTGCCGGGACAGGGGTAGGTGGGTGGCCCCAGCATTTT
J gene: TRBJ1-2; D gene: .; V gene: TRBV9; clone size: .; CDR3 protein: CASSVDRELNYGYTF; CDR3 DNA: TGTGCCAGCAGCGTAGACCGAGAACTTAACTATGGCTACACCTTC
J gene: TRBJ2-3; D gene: TRBD2; V gene: TRBV5-4; clone size: once; CDR3 protein: CASSLRGSGGPLTDTQYF; CDR3 DNA: TGTGCCAGCAGCTTGCGCGGCAGCGGGGGGCCCCTGACAGATACGCAGTATTTT
J gene: TRBJ2-1; D gene: .; V gene: TRBV18; clone size: .; CDR3 protein: CASSTQGLRANEQFF; CDR3 DNA: TGTGCCAGCTCGACCCAGGGACTCCGGGCCAATGAGCAGTTCTTC
J gene: TRBJ1-5; D gene: TRBD1; V gene: TRBV24-1; clone size: .; CDR3 protein: CATSEDRGDQPQHF; CDR3 DNA: TGTGCCACCAGTGAGGACAGGGGTGATCAGCCCCAGCATTTT
J gene: TRBJ2-6; D gene: .; V gene: TRBV9; clone size: .; CDR3 protein: CASSVVRAQGPQGGANVLTF; CDR3 DNA: TGTGCCAGCAGCGTAGTCCGCGCTCAGGGGCCTCAAGGTGGGGCCAACGTCCTGACTTTC
J gene: TRBJ1-3; D gene: .; V gene: TRBV7-9; clone size: .; CDR3 protein: CASSRSTGLGNPIYF; CDR3 DNA: TGTGCCAGCAGCCGAAGCACAGGACTCGGAAACCCCATATATTTT
J gene: TRBJ2-7; D gene: TRBD1; V gene: TRBV19; clone size: .; CDR3 protein: CASSIQGALFYEQYF; CDR3 DNA: TGTGCCAGTAGTATACAGGGGGCGCTTTTCTACGAGCAGTACTTC
J gene: TRBJ2-7; D gene: TRBD1; V gene: TRBV12-3/TRBV12-4; clone size: .; CDR3 protein: CASSWTGSGEQYF; CDR3 DNA: TGTGCCAGCAGTTGGACAGGGAGTGGCGAGCAGTACTTC
J gene: TRBJ2-3; D gene: .; V gene: TRBV5-4; clone size: .; CDR3 protein: CASSLRPRTDTQYF; CDR3 DNA: TGTGCCAGCAGCTTAAGACCTCGCACAGATACGCAGTATTTT
J gene: TRBJ1-1; D gene: .; V gene: TRBV10-3; clone size: .; CDR3 protein: CAIRPQGWTEAFF; CDR3 DNA: TGTGCCATCAGACCACAGGGTTGGACTGAAGCTTTCTTT
J gene: TRBJ2-1; D gene: TRBD1; V gene: TRBV7-3; clone size: .; CDR3 protein: CASSFGTDNEQFF; CDR3 DNA: TGTGCCAGCAGCTTCGGGACAGACAATGAGCAGTTCTTC
J gene: TRBJ2-3; D gene: TRBD1; V gene: TRBV6-5; clone size: .; CDR3 protein: CASSFRGRGDTQYF; CDR3 DNA: TGTGCCAGCAGTTTCAGGGGGCGTGGAGATACGCAGTATTTT
J gene: TRBJ2-3; D gene: .; V gene: TRBV11-3; clone size: .; CDR3 protein: CASSSPDTQYF; CDR3 DNA: TGTGCCAGCAGCTCTCCAGATACGCAGTATTTT
J gene: TRBJ1-3; D gene: .; V gene: TRBV19; clone size: .; CDR3 protein: CASTSTGYSGNTIYF; CDR3 DNA: TGTGCCAGTACCTCGACAGGTTACTCTGGAAACACCATATATTTT
J gene: TRBJ1-4; D gene: .; V gene: TRBV14; clone size: once; CDR3 protein: CASSQLARINEKLFF; CDR3 DNA: TGTGCCAGCAGCCAACTAGCTCGGATTAATGAAAAACTGTTTTTT
J gene: TRBJ2-7; D gene: TRBD1; V gene: TRBV29-1; clone size: .; CDR3 protein: CSVRGQGGDEQYF; CDR3 DNA: TGCAGCGTAAGGGGACAGGGTGGCGACGAGCAGTACTTC
J gene: TRBJ2-2; D gene: .; V gene: TRBV5-1; clone size: .; CDR3 protein: CASMGENTGELFF; CDR3 DNA: TGCGCCAGCATGGGGGAAAACACCGGGGAGCTGTTTTTT
J gene: TRBJ1-1; D gene: .; V gene: TRBV7-3; clone size: .; CDR3 protein: CASSSLEFVNTEAFF; CDR3 DNA: TGTGCCAGCAGCTCACTCGAGTTCGTGAACACTGAAGCTTTCTTT
J gene: TRBJ1-2; D gene: .; V gene: TRBV7-9; clone size: few; CDR3 protein: CASSLAEGSGYTF; CDR3 DNA: TGTGCCAGCAGCTTGGCGGAGGGGTCGGGCTACACCTTC
J gene: TRBJ2-7; D gene: TRBD1; V gene: TRBV5-4; clone size: .; CDR3 protein: CASSQDRDSYEQYF; CDR3 DNA: TGTGCCAGCAGCCAAGACAGGGACTCCTACGAGCAGTACTTC
J gene: TRBJ2-7; D gene: .; V gene: TRBV20-1; clone size: .; CDR3 protein: CSARQTYEQYF; CDR3 DNA: TGCAGTGCTAGACAGACCTACGAGCAGTACTTC
J gene: TRBJ2-3; D gene: TRBD2; V gene: TRBV4-2; clone size: .; CDR3 protein: CASSQDRASGGNTQYF; CDR3 DNA: TGTGCCAGCAGCCAAGATCGGGCTAGCGGGGGGAATACGCAGTATTTT
J gene: TRBJ1-1; D gene: .; V gene: TRBV5-1; clone size: few; CDR3 protein: CASRDALNTEAFF; CDR3 DNA: TGCGCCAGCAGGGACGCTCTAAACACTGAAGCTTTCTTT
J gene: TRBJ2-2; D gene: TRBD1; V gene: TRBV2; clone size: .; CDR3 protein: CASSERPGPVSGQSNTGELFF; CDR3 DNA: TGTGCCAGCAGTGAGAGGCCTGGTCCCGTGTCGGGACAGTCGAACACCGGGGAGCTGTTTTTT
J gene: TRBJ2-5; D gene: .; V gene: TRBV4-2; clone size: .; CDR3 protein: CASSPGTRQETQYF; CDR3 DNA: TGTGCCAGCAGTCCCGGGACCCGGCAAGAGACCCAGTACTTC
J gene: TRBJ1-2; D gene: .; V gene: TRBV5-1; clone size: .; CDR3 protein: CASSLEGVHGYTF; CDR3 DNA: TGCGCCAGCAGCTTGGAGGGGGTCCATGGCTACACCTTC
J gene: TRBJ2-1; D gene: .; V gene: TRBV28; clone size: .; CDR3 protein: CASGRDEQFF; CDR3 DNA: TGTGCCAGCGGCCGGGATGAGCAGTTCTTC
J gene: TRBJ1-6; D gene: .; V gene: TRBV30; clone size: .; CDR3 protein: CAWSVLGLNSPLHF; CDR3 DNA: TGTGCCTGGAGTGTACTGGGGCTCAATTCACCCCTCCACTTT
J gene: TRBJ1-5; D gene: .; V gene: TRBV19; clone size: .; CDR3 protein: CASSIVGSNQPQHF; CDR3 DNA: TGTGCCAGTAGTATAGTCGGGAGTAATCAGCCCCAGCATTTT
J gene: TRBJ2-7; D gene: .; V gene: TRBV7-6; clone size: .; CDR3 protein: CASSFGTGTYEQYF; CDR3 DNA: TGTGCCAGCAGCTTTGGTACGGGGACCTACGAGCAGTACTTC
J gene: TRBJ1-2; D gene: .; V gene: TRBV6-5; clone size: .; CDR3 protein: CASSYSYSNYGYTF; CDR3 DNA: TGTGCCAGCAGTTACTCTTACAGTAACTATGGCTACACCTTC
J gene: TRBJ1-6; D gene: .; V gene: TRBV3-1/TRBV3-2; clone size: once; CDR3 protein: CASSHGRTANSPLHF; CDR3 DNA: TGTGCCAGCAGCCACGGCCGCACAGCTAATTCACCCCTCCACTTT
J gene: TRBJ1-4; D gene: .; V gene: TRBV28; clone size: .; CDR3 protein: CASRQNGYQDEKLFF; CDR3 DNA: TGTGCCAGCAGACAAAATGGGTATCAGGATGAAAAACTGTTTTTT
J gene: TRBJ2-1; D gene: .; V gene: TRBV27; clone size: few; CDR3 protein: CASSLYGLNEQFF; CDR3 DNA: TGTGCCAGCAGTTTATACGGGCTGAATGAGCAGTTCTTC
J gene: TRBJ1-1; D gene: .; V gene: TRBV9; clone size: .; CDR3 protein: CASNFDSGNTEAFF; CDR3 DNA: TGTGCCAGCAACTTTGATTCGGGGAACACTGAAGCTTTCTTT
J gene: TRBJ1-1; D gene: .; V gene: TRBV27; clone size: .; CDR3 protein: CASSFLQIPKNTEAFF; CDR3 DNA: TGTGCCAGCAGTTTTCTACAGATACCAAAGAACACTGAAGCTTTCTTT
J gene: TRBJ2-5; D gene: .; V gene: TRBV7-9; clone size: .; CDR3 protein: CASSLGTLKETQYF; CDR3 DNA: TGTGCCAGCAGCCTCGGGACATTGAAAGAGACCCAGTACTTC
J gene: TRBJ2-1; D gene: TRBD2; V gene: TRBV7-9; clone size: .; CDR3 protein: CASSLVVAGGSNEQFF; CDR3 DNA: TGTGCCAGCAGCTTAGTAGTAGCGGGGGGTTCCAATGAGCAGTTCTTC